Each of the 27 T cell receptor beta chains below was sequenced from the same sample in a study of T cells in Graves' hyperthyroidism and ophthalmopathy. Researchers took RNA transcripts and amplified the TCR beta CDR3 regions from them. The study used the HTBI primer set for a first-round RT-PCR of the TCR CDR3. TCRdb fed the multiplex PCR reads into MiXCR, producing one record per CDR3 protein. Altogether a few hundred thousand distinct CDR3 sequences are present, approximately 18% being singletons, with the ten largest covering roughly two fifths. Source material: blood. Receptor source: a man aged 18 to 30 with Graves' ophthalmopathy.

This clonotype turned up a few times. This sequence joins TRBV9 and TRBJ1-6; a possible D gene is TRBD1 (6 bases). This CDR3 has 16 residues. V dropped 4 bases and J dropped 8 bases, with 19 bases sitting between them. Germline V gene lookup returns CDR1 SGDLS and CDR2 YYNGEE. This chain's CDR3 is CASSPGAGGAYSPLHF. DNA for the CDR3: TGTGCCAGCAGCCCCGGCGCGGGGGGCGCATATTCACCCCTCCACTTT.

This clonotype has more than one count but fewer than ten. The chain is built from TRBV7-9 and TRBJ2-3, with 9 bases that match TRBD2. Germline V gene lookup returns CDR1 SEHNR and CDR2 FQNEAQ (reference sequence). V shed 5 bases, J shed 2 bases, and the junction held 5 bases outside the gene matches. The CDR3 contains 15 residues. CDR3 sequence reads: CASSRGGAATDTQYF. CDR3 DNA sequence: TGTGCCAGCAGCCGCGGGGGGGCCGCCACAGATACGCAGTATTTT.

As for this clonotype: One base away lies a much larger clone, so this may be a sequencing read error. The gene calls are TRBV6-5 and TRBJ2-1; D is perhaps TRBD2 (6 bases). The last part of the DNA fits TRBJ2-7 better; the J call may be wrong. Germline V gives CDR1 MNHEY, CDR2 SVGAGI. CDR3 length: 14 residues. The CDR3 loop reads CASSSSDNDNEQYF. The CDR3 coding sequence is TGTGCCAGCAGTTCTAGCGACAATGACAATGAGCAGTACTTC.

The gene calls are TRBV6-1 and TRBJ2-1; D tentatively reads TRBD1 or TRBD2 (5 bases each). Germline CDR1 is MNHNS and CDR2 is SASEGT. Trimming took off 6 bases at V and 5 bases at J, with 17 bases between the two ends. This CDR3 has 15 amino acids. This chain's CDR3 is CASRKPGTPNNEQFF. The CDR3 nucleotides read TGTGCCAGCAGAAAGCCAGGGACGCCAAACAATGAGCAGTTCTTC.

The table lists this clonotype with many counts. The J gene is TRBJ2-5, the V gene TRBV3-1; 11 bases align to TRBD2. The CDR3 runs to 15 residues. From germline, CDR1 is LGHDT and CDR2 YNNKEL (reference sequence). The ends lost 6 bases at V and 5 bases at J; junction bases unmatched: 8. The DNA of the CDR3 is TGTGCCAGCAGGAGAACGACTAGCGGGGTCGAGACCCAGTACTTC. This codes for CASRRTTSGVETQYF.

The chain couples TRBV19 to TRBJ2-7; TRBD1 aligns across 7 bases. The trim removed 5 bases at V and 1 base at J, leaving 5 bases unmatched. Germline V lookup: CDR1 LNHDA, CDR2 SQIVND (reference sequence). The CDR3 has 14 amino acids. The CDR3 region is CASSYRGQSYEQYF. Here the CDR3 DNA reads TGTGCCAGTAGTTACAGGGGTCAGTCCTACGAGCAGTACTTC.

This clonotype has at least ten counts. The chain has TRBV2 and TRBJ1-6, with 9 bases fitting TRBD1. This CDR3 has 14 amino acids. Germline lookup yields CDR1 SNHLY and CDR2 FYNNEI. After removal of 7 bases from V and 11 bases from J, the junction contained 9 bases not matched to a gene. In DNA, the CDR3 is TGTGCCAGCAAAACAGGGGGCGCTTCTACACCCCTCCACTTT. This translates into CASKTGGASTPLHF. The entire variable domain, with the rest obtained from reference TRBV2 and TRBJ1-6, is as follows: EPEVTQTPSHQVTQMGQEVILRCVPISNHLYFYWYRQILGQKVEFLVSFYNNEISEKSEIFDDQFSVERPDGSNFTLKIRSTKLEDSAMYFCASKTGGASTPLHFGNGTRLTVT.

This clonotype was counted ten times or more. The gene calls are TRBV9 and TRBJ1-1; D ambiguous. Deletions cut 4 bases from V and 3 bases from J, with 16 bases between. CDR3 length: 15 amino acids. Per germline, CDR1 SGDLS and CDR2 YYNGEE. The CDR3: CASSQLAPGYTEAFF. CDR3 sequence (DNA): TGTGCCAGCAGCCAACTGGCCCCGGGGTACACTGAAGCTTTCTTT.

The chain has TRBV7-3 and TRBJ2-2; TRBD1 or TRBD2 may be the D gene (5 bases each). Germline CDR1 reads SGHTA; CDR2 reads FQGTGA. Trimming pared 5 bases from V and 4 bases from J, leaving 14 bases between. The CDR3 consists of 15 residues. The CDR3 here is CASSKGAGLTGELFF. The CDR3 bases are TGTGCCAGCAGCAAAGGGGCAGGACTCACCGGGGAGCTGTTTTTT. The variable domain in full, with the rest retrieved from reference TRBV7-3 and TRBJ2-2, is GAGVSQTPSNKVTEKGKYVELRCDPISGHTALYWYRQSLGQGPEFLIYFQGTGAADDSGLPNDRFFAVRPEGSVSTLKIQRTERGDSAVYLCASSKGAGLTGELFFGEGSRLTVL.

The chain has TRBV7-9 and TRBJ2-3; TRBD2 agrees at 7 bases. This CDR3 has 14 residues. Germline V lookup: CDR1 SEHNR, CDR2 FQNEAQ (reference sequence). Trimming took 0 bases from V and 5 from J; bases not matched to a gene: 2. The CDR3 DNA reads TGTGCCAGCAGCTTAGCCAGCGGGATAGATACGCAGTATTTT. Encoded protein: CASSLASGIDTQYF.

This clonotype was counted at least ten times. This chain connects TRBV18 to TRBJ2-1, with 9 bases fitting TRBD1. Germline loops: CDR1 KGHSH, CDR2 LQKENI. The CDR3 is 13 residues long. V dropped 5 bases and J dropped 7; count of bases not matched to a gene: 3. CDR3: CASSAGTGNEQFF. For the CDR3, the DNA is TGTGCCAGCTCAGCCGGGACAGGGAATGAGCAGTTCTTC.

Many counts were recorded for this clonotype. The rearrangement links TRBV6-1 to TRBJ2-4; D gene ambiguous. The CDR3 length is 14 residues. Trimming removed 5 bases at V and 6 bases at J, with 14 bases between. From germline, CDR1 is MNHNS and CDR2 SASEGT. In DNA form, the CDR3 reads TGTGCCAGCAGTCTCGACCGCAAGCCAAACATTCAGTACTTC. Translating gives CASSLDRKPNIQYF.

The CDR3: CASSHIGQGVSGANVLTF. CDR3 sequence (DNA): TGTGCCAGCAGCCACATTGGACAGGGGGTTTCTGGGGCCAACGTCCTGACTTTC. The chain joins TRBV3-1 to TRBJ2-6; 10 bases agree with TRBD1. The CDR3 covers 18 residues. Unmatched junction bases numbered 6, after V lost 3 bases and J lost 1 base. The V gene's germline CDR1 is LGHDT and CDR2 YNNKEL (reference sequence).

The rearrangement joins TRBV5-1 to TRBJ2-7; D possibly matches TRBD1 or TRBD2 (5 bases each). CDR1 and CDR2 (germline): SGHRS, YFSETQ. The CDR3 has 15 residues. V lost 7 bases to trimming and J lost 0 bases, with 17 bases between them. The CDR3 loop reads CASFEGPVSSYEQYF. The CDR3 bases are TGCGCCAGCTTTGAGGGACCCGTGAGCTCCTACGAGCAGTACTTC.

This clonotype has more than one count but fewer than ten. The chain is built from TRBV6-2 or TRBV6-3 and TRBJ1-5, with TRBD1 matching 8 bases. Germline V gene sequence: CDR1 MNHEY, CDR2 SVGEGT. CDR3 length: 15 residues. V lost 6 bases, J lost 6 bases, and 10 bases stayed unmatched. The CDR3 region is CASSLGTGWGQPQHF. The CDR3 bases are TGTGCCAGCAGCCTCGGGACAGGATGGGGTCAGCCCCAGCATTTT.

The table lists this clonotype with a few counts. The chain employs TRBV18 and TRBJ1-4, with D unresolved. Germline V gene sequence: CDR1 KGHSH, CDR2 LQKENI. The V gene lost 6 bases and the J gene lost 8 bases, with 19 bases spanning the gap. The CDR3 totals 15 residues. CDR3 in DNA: TGTGCCAGCTCGCCGGTCGTAGAGATACAAGAAAAACTGTTTTTT. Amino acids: CASSPVVEIQEKLFF.

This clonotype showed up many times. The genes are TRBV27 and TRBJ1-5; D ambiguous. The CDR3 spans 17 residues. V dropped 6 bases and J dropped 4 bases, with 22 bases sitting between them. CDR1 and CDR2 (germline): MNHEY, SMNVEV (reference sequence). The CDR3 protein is CASRSFGGPVGNQPQHF. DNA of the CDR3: TGTGCCAGCAGGTCTTTCGGAGGGCCTGTGGGAAATCAGCCCCAGCATTTT.

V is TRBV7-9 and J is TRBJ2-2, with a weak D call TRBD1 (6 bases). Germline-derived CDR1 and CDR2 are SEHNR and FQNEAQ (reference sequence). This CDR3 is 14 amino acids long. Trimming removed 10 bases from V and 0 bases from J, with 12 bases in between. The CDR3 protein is CATTDRANTGELFF. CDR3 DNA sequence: TGTGCCACCACGGACAGAGCGAACACCGGGGAGCTGTTTTTT.

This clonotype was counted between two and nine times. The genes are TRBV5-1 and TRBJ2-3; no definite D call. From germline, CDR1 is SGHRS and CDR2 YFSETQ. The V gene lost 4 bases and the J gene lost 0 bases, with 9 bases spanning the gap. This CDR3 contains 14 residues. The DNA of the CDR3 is TGCGCCAGCAGCCCGATTCTCAGCACAGATACGCAGTATTTT. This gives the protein CASSPILSTDTQYF.

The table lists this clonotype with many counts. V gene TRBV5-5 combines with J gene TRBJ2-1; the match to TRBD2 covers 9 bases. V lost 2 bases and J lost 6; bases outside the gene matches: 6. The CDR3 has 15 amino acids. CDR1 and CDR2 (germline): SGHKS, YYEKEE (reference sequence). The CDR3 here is CASSFAGGLGNEQFF. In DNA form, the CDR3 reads TGTGCCAGCAGCTTCGCGGGGGGGCTCGGCAATGAGCAGTTCTTC.

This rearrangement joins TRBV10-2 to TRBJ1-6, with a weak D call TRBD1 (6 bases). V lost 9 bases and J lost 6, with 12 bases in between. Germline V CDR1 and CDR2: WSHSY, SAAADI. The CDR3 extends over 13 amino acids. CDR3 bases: TGCGCCAGGTCTAGGACAGTTAATTCACCCCTCCACTTT. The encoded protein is CARSRTVNSPLHF.

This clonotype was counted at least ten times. CDR3 DNA: TGTGCCATCAGTGAGCAGGCGGGGACGAACTACGAGCAGTACTTC. This gives the protein CAISEQAGTNYEQYF. The V call is TRBV10-3, the J call TRBJ2-7, with D perhaps matching TRBD2 (6 bases). The CDR3 sequence is 15 residues long. The V and J ends lost 2 bases and 3 bases respectively, with 14 bases between them. Germline V gives CDR1 ENHRY, CDR2 SYGVKD.

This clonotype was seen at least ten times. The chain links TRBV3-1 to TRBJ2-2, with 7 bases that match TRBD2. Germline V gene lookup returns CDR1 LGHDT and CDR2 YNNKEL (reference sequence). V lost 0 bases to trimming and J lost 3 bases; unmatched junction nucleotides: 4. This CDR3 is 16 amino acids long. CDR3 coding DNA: TGTGCCAGCAGCCAAGACGGGGGGATGGACACCGGGGAGCTGTTTTTT. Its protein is CASSQDGGMDTGELFF. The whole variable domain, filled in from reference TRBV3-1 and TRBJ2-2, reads DTAVSQTPKYLVTQMGNDKSIKCEQNLGHDTMYWYKQDSKKFLKIMFSYNNKELIINETVPNRFSPKSPDKAHLNLHINSLELGDSAVYFCASSQDGGMDTGELFFGEGSRLTVL.

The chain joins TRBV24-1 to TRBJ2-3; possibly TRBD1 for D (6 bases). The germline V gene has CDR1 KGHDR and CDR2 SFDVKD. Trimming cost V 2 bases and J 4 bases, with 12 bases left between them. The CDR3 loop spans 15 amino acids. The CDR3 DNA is TGTGCCACCAGTGATTCCACAGGGCGCGCAGATACGCAGTATTTT. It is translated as CATSDSTGRADTQYF.

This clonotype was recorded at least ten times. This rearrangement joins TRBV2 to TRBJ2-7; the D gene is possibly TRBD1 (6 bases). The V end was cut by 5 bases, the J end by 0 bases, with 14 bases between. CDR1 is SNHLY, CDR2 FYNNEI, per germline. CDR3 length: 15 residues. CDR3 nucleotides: TGTGCCAGCAGTAAGGTGCAGGGGTCCTCCTACGAGCAGTACTTC. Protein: CASSKVQGSSYEQYF.

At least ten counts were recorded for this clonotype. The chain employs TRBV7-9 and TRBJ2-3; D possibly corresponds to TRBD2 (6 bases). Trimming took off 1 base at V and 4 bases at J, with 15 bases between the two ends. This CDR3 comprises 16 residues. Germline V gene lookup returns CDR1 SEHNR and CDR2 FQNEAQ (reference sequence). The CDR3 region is CASSLGGGKSADTQYF. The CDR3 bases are TGTGCCAGCAGCTTAGGTGGCGGGAAGTCGGCAGATACGCAGTATTTT.

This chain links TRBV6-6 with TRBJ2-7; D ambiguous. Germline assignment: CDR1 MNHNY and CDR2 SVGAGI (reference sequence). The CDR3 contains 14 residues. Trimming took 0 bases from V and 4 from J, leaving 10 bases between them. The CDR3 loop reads CASSYSWDTYEQYF. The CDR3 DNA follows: TGTGCCAGCAGTTACTCATGGGATACGTACGAGCAGTACTTC.